The entry below describes one T cell receptor (beta chain). The CDR3 covers 10 residues. Germline assignment: CDR1 MDHEN and CDR2 SYDVKM. Trimming cost V 3 bases and J 5 bases, with 2 bases left between them. Per the authors' pipeline: Estimation of nucleated cell counts relied on the amplification of reference gene primers. Assay: immunoSEQ multiplex PCR; the TCRdb copy retains only in-frame clones and omits some. V and J calls and clone size come straight from that table; D and trimming were deduced from the DNA. The sample consists of some 57,000 clones, 85% of them appearing once. The data originate from a study of blood T cell repertoires in COVID-19. Overall study context: Acute-phase and convalescent COVID-19 samples originated in the United States, Italy and Spain. T cells, B-cell-depleted T cells, or PBMCs provided the cDNA or gDNA that served as material.

The sequencing sample was made of peripheral blood. The chain uses TRBV28 and TRBJ2-7; D unresolved. The clonotype originates from a human donor in a cohort sampled during active COVID-19. The CDR3 DNA is TGTGCCAGCAGTTTCGACGAGCAGTACTTC. This translates into CASSFDEQYF. Based on the CDR3 plus reference TRBV28 and TRBJ2-7, the full variable domain is DVKVTQSSRYLVKRTGEKVFLECVQDMDHENMFWYRQDPGLGLRLIYFSYDVKMKEKGDIPEGYSVSREKKERFSLILESASTNQTSMYLCASSFDEQYFGPGTRLTVT.